This TCR beta chain was documented in a study of T cells in Graves' hyperthyroidism and ophthalmopathy. Notes on the study in general: Most expanded thyroid clonotypes above 0.001 recurred in blood.

V gave up 3 bases and J gave up 4 bases, with 11 bases separating them. Germline-derived CDR1 and CDR2 are ENHRY and SYGVKD. The CDR3 is made up of 14 amino acids. Exclusion of patients followed from uncontrolled infection, other autoimmune disease, pregnancy or lactation. The source material, RNA transcripts, was used to amplify TCR beta CDR3 regions. An initial round of RT-PCR targeting the TCR CDR3 relied on the HTBI primer set. In TCRdb, the multiplex PCR reads were re-called with MiXCR into one record per CDR3 protein. The sample includes fewer than 350,000 distinct CDR3 sequences, roughly an eighth of them seen just once. This clonotype has at least ten counts. Antigen unknown.

The TCR originated in a woman aged 40-49 years with Graves' hyperthyroidism. This chain links TRBV10-3 with TRBJ2-3; perhaps TRBD1 as D (6 bases). The sequencing input was blood. CDR3 loop: CAISDRGSADTQYF. The DNA for the CDR3 is TGTGCCATCAGTGACAGGGGCAGTGCAGATACGCAGTATTTT.